This entry describes one TCR beta chain. These data belong to a study of blood T cell repertoires in COVID-19. Study as a whole: Sources were T cells, B-cell-depleted T cells, or PBMCs; the material itself was cDNA or gDNA.

Germline CDR1 LGHNA, CDR2 YSLEER. The CDR3 consists of 17 residues. Trimming at V came to 4 bases and at J to 3 bases, leaving 5 bases not matched to a gene. Authors' processing steps: It was from reference gene primer amplification that nucleated cell counts were estimated. Measured with immunoSEQ multiplex PCR; TCRdb has only the in-frame clones, and not every one. V and J calls and clone size are given by that table; D and trimming were obtained from the DNA. The profile covers fewer than 95,000 clones, with roughly 90% appearing a single time and 0.77% taken by the ten largest. Source material: peripheral blood. This sequence joins TRBV4-3 and TRBJ2-3; TRBD2 agrees at 15 bases. This clonotype was sampled from a woman of 80 years or more with acute or convalescent COVID-19. This chain's CDR3 is CASSRGLAGGRTDTQYF. CDR3 coding DNA: TGCGCCAGCAGCCGGGGACTAGCGGGGGGCAGAACAGATACGCAGTATTTT.